This T cell receptor beta chain was captured by sequencing in a study of OX40 agonist ivuxolimab in advanced cancers. Germline assignment: CDR1 LNHDA and CDR2 SQIVND (reference sequence). V lost 1 base to trimming and J lost 3 bases; unmatched junction nucleotides: 6. CDR3 size: 17 residues. Libraries were prepared by immunoSEQ multiplex PCR; TCRdb keeps only in-frame clonotypes and omits some of them. This table holds about 54,000 clones, 84% found once. Sequenced here: CD4+ or CD8+ T cells sorted from blood, sampled in a trial of the OX40 agonist ivuxolimab. This sequence joins TRBV19 and TRBJ2-7, with 13 bases aligning to TRBD2. This clonotype was obtained from an adult with an advanced solid tumor such as melanoma, head and neck, liver or kidney cancer. The CDR3 reads CASSIGSGLAGDYEQYF. The CDR3 DNA reads as TGTGCCAGTAGTATAGGATCTGGACTAGCGGGAGACTACGAGCAGTACTTC. Based on the CDR3 plus reference TRBV19 and TRBJ2-7, the full variable domain is DGGITQSPKYLFRKEGQNVTLSCEQNLNHDAMYWYRQDPGQGLRLIYYSQIVNDFQKGDIAEGYSVSREKKESFPLTVTSAQKNPTAFYLCASSIGSGLAGDYEQYFGPGTRLTVT.